This TCR beta chain was observed in a study of blood T cell repertoires in COVID-19. Study context: Samples taken during acute and convalescent COVID-19 were collected in the United States, Italy and Spain. Sources were T cells, B-cell-depleted T cells, or PBMCs; the material itself was cDNA or gDNA.

Study processing details: By means of reference gene primer amplification, nucleated cell counts were estimated. Generated by immunoSEQ multiplex PCR, the TCRdb table keeps only in-frame clones and is missing some. From that table come the V and J calls and clone size; the DNA was used to work out D and trimming. The profile shows over 70,000 clones, 60% to 85% of them singletons. This clone was observed a single time. What was sequenced was peripheral blood. This sequence was found in a human donor in a cohort sampled during active COVID-19.

The CDR3 DNA reads as TGTGCCAGCAGCCCTAGCGGAACCTACAATGAGCAGTTCTTC. Translation gives CASSPSGTYNEQFF. The V call is TRBV28, the J call TRBJ2-1, with 7 bases matching TRBD2. Losses at the gene ends were 6 bases for V and 2 bases for J; bases not matched to a gene: 4. The length of the CDR3 is 14 residues. Looked up from germline, CDR1 is MDHEN and CDR2 is SYDVKM.